This T cell receptor beta chain was recovered during a study of shared clonotypes between healthy human individuals. The J segment lost 9 bases and the V segment lost 6 bases, leaving 12 bases of the junction unmatched. In germline, CDR1 is MDHEN, CDR2 SYDVKM. The length of the CDR3 is 15 residues. Data came from immunoSEQ multiplex PCR; TCRdb stores just in-frame clones and leaves some out. This sample has roughly 2.2 million clones, with 85% to 95% found just once. The rearrangement uses TRBV28 and TRBJ2-1; the match to TRBD2 covers 9 bases. The clonotype originates from a man between 18 and 29 years old in good health. Some clones in this sample may be carry-over from other donors' samples. What was sequenced was naive CD4+ T cells from PBMCs. Subset meaning: CD45RA+ positively selected. The CDR3 spells CASSPHSGSGREQFF. CDR3 DNA: TGTGCCAGCAGCCCCCATAGCGGGAGCGGACGTGAGCAGTTCTTC.